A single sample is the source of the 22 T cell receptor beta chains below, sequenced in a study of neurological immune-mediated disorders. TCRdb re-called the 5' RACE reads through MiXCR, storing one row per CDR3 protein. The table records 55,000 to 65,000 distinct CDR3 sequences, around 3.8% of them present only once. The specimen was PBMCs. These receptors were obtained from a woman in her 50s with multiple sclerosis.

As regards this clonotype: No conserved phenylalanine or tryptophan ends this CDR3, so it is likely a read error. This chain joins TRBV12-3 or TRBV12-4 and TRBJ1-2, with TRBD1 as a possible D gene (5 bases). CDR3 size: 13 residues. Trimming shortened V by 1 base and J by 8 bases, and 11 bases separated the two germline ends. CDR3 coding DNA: TGTGCCAGCAGTTTAGGACAGAGGAACGGCTACACCAAC. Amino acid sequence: CASSLGQRNGYTN.

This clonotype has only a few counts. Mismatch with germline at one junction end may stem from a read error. The CDR3 loop reads CSAQDSLNQPQNF. The CDR3 nucleotides read TGCAGTGCTCAGGACAGCCTCAATCAGCCCCAGAATTTT. The chain recombines TRBV20-1 with TRBJ1-5; a possible D gene is TRBD1 (6 bases). This CDR3 spans 13 amino acids. CDR1 is DFQATT and CDR2 is SNEGSKA in the germline V gene (reference sequence).

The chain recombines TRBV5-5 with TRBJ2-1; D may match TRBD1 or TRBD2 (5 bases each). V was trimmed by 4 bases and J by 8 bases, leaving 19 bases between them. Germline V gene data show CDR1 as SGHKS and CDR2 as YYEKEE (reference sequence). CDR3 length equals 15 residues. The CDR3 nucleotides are TGTGCCAGCAGCGCGGTCTCTTTGTGGGACGATGAGCAGTTCTTC. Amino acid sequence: CASSAVSLWDDEQFF.

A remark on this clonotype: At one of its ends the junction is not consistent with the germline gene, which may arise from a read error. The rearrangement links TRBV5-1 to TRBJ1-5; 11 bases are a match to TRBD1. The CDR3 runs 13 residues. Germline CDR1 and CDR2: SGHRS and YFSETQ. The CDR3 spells CASSPGGQGVQNF. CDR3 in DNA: TGCGCCAGCAGCCCGGGGGGACAGGGGGTCCAGAATTTT.

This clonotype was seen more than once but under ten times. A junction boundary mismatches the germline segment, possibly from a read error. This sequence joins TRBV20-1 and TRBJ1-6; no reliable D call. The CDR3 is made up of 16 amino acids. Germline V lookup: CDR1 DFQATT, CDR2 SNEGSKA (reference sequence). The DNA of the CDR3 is TGCAGTGCTAGAGATCCACAGTTCTCCTATAATTCACCCCTCAACTTT. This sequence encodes CSARDPQFSYNSPLNF.

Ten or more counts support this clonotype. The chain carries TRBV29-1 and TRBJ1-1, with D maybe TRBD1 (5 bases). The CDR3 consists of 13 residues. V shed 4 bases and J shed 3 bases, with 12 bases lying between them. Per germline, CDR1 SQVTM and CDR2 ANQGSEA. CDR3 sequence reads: CSVVRGYDTEAFF. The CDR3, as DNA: TGCAGCGTTGTACGGGGGTATGACACTGAAGCTTTCTTT.

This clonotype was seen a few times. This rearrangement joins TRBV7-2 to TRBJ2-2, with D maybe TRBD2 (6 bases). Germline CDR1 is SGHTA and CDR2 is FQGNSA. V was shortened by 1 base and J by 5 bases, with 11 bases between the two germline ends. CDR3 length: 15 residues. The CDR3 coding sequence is TGTGCCAGCAGCTTAGGGAGGGCTGAAACCGGGGAGCTGTTTTTT. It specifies CASSLGRAETGELFF.

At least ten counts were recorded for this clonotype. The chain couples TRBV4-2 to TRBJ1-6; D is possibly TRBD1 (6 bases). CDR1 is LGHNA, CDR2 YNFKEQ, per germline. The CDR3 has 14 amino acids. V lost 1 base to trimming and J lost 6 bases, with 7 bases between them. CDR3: CASSQARGNSPLHF. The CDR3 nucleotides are TGTGCCAGCAGCCAAGCCAGGGGTAATTCACCCCTCCACTTT.

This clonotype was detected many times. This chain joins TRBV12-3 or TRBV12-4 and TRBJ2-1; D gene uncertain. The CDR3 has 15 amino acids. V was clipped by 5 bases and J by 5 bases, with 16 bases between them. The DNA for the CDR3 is TGTGCCAGCAGTCTCGGACCTTATACAAACAATGAGCAGTTCTTC. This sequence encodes CASSLGPYTNNEQFF.

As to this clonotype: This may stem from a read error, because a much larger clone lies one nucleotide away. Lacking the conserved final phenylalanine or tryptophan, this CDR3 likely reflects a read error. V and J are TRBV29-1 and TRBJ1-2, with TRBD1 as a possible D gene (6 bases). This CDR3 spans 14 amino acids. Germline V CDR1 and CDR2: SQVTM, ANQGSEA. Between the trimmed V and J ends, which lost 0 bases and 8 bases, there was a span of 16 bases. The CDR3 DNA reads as TGCAGCGTTGAAGATCAAAACAGGGCGGGGGGCTACACCTGC. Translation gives CSVEDQNRAGGYTC.

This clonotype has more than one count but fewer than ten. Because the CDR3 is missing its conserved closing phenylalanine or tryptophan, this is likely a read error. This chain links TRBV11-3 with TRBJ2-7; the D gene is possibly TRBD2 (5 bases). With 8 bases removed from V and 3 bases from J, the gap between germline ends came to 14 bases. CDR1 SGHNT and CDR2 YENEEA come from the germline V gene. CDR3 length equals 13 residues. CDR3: CASLADGDYEQYI. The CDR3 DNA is TGTGCCAGCCTGGCGGACGGGGACTACGAGCAGTACATC.

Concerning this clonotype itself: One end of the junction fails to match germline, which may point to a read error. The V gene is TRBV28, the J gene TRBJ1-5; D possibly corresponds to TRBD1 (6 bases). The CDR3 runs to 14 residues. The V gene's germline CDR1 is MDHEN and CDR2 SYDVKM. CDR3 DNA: TGTGCCAGCAGCTTCGGGGGCGCCGGGCAGCCCCAGAATTTT. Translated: CASSFGGAGQPQNF.

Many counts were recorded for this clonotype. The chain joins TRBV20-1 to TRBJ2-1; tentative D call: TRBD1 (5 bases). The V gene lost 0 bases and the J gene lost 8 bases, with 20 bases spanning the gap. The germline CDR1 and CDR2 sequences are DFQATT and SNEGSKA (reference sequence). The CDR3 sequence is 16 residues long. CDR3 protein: CSARDLESPLTDEQFF. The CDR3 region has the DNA TGCAGTGCTAGAGATTTGGAATCCCCCCTGACAGATGAGCAGTTCTTC.

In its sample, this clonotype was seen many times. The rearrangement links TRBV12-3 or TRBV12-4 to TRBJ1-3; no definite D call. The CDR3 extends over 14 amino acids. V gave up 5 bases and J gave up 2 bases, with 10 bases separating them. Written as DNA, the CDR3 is TGTGCCAGCAGTACAGTCTCCCCTGGAAACACCATATATTTT. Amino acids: CASSTVSPGNTIYF.

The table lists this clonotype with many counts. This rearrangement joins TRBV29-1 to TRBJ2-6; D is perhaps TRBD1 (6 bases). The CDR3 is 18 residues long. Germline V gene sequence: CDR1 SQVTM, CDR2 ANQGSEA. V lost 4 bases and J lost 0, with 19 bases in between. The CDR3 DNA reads TGCAGCGTTGGGCTCGTCAGGGGAAAAACCTCTGGGGCCAACGTCCTGACTTTC. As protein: CSVGLVRGKTSGANVLTF.

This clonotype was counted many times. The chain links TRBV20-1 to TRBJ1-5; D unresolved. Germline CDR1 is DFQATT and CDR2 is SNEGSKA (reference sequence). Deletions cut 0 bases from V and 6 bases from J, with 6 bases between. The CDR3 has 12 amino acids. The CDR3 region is CSARDPSQPQHF. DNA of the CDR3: TGCAGTGCTAGAGATCCGAGTCAGCCCCAGCATTTT.

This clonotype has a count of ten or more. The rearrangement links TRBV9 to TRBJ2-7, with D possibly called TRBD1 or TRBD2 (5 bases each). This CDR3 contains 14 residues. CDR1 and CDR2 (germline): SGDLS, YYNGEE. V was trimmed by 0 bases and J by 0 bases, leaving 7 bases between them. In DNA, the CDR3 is TGTGCCAGCAGCGTAGCGGGGACCTCCTACGAGCAGTACTTC. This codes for CASSVAGTSYEQYF.

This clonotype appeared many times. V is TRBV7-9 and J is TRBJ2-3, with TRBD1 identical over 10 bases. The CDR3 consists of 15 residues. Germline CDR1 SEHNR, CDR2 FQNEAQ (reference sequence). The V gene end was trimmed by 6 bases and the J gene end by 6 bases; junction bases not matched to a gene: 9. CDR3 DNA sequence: TGTGCCAGCAGTCGACAGGGGGCGCCGGCGGATACGCAGTATTTT. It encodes CASSRQGAPADTQYF.

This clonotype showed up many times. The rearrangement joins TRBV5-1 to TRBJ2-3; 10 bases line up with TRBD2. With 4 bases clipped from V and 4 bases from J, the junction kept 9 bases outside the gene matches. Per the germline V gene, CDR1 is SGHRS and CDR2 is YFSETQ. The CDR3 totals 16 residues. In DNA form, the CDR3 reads TGCGCCAGCAGCATTGTACTAGCGGGGAAGGCAGATACGCAGTATTTT. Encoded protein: CASSIVLAGKADTQYF.

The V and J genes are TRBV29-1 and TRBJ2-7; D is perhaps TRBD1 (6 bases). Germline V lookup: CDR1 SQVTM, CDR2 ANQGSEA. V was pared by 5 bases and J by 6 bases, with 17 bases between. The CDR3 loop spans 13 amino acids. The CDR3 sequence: CSVRLQGTPEQYF. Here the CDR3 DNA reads TGCAGCGTTCGGCTGCAGGGGACCCCCGAGCAGTACTTC.

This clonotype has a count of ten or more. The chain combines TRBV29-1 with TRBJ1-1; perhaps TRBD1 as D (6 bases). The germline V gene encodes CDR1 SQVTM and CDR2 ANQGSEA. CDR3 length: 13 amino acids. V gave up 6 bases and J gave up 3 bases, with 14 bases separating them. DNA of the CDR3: TGCAGCGTGAGGGGGGGCTGGGACACTGAAGCTTTCTTT. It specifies CSVRGGWDTEAFF. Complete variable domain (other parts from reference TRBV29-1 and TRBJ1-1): SAVISQKPSRDICQRGTSLTIQCQVDSQVTMMFWYRQQPGQSLTLIATANQGSEATYESGFVIDKFPISRPNLTFSTLTVSNMSPEDSSIYLCSVRGGWDTEAFFGQGTRLTVV.

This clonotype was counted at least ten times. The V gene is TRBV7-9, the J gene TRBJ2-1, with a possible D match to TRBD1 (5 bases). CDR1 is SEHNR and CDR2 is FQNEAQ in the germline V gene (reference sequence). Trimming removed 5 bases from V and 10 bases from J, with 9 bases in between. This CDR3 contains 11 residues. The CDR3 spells CASSPRQEQFF. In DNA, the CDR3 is TGTGCCAGCAGCCCCCGACAGGAGCAGTTCTTC.